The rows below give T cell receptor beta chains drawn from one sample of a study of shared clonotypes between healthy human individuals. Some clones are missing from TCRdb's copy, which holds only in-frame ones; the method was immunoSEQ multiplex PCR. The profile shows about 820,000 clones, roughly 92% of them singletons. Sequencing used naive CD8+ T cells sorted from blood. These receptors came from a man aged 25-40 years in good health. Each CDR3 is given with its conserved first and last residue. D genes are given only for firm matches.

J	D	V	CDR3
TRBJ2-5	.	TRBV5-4	CASSELALQETQYF
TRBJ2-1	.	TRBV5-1	CASSLDRYNEQFF
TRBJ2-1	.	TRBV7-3	CASSPAGSADGEQFF
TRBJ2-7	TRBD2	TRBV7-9	CASSWGLDYEQYF
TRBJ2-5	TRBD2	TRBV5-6	CASSLTSGGRGETQYF
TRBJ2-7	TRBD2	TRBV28	CASWSGTSVYEQYF
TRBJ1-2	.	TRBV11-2	CASSSSLKETRYGYTF
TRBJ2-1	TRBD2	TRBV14	CASSRFGTSQNEQFF
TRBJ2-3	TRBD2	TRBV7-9	CASSPGTSGSTDTQYF
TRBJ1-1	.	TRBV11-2	CASSLVVQGTEAFF
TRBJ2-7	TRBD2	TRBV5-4	CASSPTSGSYEQYF
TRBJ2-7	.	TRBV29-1	CSGTESSYEQYF